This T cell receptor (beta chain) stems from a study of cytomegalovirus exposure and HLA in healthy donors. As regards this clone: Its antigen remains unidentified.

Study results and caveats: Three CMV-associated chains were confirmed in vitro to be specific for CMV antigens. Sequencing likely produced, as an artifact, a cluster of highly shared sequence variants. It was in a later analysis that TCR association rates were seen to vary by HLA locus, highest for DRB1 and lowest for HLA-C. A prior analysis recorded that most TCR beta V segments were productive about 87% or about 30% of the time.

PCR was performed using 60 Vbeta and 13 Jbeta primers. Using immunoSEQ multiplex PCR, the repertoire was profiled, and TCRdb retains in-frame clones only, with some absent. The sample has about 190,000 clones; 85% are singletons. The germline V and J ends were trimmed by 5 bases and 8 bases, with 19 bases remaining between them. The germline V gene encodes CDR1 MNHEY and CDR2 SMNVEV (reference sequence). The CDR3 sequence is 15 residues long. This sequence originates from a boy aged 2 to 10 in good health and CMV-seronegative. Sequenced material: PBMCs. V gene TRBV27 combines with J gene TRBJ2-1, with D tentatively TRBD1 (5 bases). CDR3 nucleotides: TGTGCCAGCAGTCCCGGACAAGGCCGTTCCTATGAGCAGTTCTTC. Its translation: CASSPGQGRSYEQFF.